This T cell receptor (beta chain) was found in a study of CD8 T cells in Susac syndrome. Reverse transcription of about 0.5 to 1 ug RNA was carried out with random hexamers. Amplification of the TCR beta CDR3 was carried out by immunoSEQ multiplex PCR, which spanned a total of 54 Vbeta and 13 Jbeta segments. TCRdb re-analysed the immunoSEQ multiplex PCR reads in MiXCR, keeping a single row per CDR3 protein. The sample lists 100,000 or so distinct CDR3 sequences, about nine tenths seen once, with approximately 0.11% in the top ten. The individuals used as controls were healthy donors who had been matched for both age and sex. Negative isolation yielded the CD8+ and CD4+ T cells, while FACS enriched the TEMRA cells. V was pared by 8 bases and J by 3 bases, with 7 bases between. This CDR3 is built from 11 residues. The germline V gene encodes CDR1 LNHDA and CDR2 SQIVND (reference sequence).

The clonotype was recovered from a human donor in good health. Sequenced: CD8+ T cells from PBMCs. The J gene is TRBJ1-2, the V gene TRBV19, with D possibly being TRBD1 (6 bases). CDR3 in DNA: TGTGCCAGTCAGGGGCACTATGGCTACACCTTC. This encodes CASQGHYGYTF.